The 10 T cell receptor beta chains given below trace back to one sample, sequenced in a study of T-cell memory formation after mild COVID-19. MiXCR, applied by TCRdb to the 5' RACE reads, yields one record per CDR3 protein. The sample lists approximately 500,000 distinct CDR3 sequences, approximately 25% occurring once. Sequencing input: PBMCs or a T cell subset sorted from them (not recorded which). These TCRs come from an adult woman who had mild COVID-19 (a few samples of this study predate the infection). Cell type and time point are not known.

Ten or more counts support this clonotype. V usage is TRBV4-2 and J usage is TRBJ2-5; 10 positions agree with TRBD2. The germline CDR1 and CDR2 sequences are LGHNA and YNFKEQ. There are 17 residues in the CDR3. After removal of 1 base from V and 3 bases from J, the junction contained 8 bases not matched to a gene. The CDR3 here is CASSQGPLSGGEETQYF. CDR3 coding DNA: TGTGCCAGCAGCCAAGGCCCCCTGAGCGGGGGGGAAGAGACCCAGTACTTC.

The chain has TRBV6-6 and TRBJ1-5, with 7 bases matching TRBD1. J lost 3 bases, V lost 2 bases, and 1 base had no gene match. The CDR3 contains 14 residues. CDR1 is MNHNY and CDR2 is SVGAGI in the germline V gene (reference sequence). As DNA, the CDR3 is TGTGCCAGCAGTTACGAGGGGGCCAATCAGCCCCAGCATTTT. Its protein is CASSYEGANQPQHF.

The CDR3 DNA reads TGCGCCAGCAGCCAAGAGGGACAGGGAACCTACGAGCAGTACTTC. Its protein product is CASSQEGQGTYEQYF. The chain employs TRBV4-1 and TRBJ2-7; 9 bases match TRBD1. This CDR3 is built from 15 residues. Losses at the gene ends were 0 bases for V and 2 bases for J; bases not matched to a gene: 2. CDR1 and CDR2 (germline): MGHRA, YSYEKL.

The CDR3 here is CASGLVGEETQYF. CDR3 coding DNA: TGTGCTAGTGGTTTGGTAGGCGAAGAGACCCAGTACTTC. The chain links TRBV12-5 to TRBJ2-5, with D uncertain. CDR3 length equals 13 residues. Germline V gene lookup returns CDR1 LGHNT and CDR2 FRNRAP. V was clipped by 0 bases and J by 3 bases, with 5 bases between them.

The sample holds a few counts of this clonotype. CDR3 region: CATSDFPTPTSYNEQFF. CDR3 coding DNA: TGTGCCACCAGTGATTTCCCAACACCTACTTCCTACAATGAGCAGTTCTTC. This chain uses TRBV24-1 with TRBJ2-1; D unresolved. Between the trimmed V and J ends, which lost 1 base and 1 base, there was a span of 13 bases. The germline CDR1 and CDR2 sequences are KGHDR and SFDVKD. The CDR3 runs to 17 residues.

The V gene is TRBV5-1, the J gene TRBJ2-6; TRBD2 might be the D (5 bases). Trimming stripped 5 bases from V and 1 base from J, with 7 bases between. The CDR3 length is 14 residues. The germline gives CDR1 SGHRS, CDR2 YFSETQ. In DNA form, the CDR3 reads TGCGCCAGCAGGCCGGGGTCTGGGGCCAACGTCCTGACTTTC. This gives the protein CASRPGSGANVLTF. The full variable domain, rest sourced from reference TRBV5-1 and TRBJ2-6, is KAGVTQTPRYLIKTRGQQVTLSCSPISGHRSVSWYQQTPGQGLQFLFEYFSETQRNKGNFPGRFSGRQFSNSRSEMNVSTLELGDSALYLCASRPGSGANVLTFGAGSRLTVL.

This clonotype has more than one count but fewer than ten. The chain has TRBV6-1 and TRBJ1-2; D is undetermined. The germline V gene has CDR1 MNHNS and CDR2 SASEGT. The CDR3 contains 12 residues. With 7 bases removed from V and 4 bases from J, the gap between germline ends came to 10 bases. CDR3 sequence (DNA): TGTGCCAGCAAAGAGACAACCTATGGCTACACCTTC. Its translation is CASKETTYGYTF.

CDR3 in amino acids: CASSQLTGKVGEAFF. CDR3 nucleotides: TGCGCCAGCAGCCAACTGACAGGGAAGGTCGGTGAAGCTTTCTTT. This chain uses TRBV5-1 with TRBJ1-1, with 7 bases that match TRBD1. CDR3 length: 15 amino acids. The ends lost 4 bases at V and 7 bases at J; junction bases unmatched: 13. CDR1 and CDR2 from the germline V gene are SGHRS and YFSETQ.

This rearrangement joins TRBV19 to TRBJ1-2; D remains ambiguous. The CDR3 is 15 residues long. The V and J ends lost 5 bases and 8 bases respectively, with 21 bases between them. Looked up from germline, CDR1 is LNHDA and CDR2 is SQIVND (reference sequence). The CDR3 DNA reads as TGTGCCAGTAGTCCTTCCCCCTACCCGGTTGGAGGCTACACCTTC. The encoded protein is CASSPSPYPVGGYTF.

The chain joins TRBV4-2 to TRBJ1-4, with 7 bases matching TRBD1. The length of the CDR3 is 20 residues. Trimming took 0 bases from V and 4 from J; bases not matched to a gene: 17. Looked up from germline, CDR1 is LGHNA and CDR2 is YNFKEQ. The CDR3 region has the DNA TGTGCCAGCAGCCAAGATCCGATACCATTACAGGGGCCGAATAATGAAAAACTGTTTTTT. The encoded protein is CASSQDPIPLQGPNNEKLFF.